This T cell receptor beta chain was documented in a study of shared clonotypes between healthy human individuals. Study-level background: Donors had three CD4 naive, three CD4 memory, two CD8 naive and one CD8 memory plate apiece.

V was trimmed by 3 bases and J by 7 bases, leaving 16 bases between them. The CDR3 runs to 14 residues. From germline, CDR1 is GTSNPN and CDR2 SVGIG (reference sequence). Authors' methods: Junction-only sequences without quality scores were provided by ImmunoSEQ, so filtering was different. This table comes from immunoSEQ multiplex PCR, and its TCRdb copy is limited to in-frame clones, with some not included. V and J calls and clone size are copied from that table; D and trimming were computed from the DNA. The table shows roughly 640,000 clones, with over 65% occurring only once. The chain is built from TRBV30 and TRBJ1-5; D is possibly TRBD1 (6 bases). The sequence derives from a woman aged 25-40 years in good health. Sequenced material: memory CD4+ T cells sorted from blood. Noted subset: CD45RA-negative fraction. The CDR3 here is CAWRDTGFGQPQHF. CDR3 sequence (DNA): TGTGCCTGGAGGGATACAGGGTTTGGGCAGCCCCAGCATTTT.